This T cell receptor beta chain was recorded in a study of tumor-infiltrating lymphocytes in primary liver carcinoma. Study-level background: Staged T1-T3 N0M0, the tumors had sizes that ranged from roughly 4 to 10 cm across.

This clonotype was detected many times. Its antigen is undetermined. TCR beta cDNA came from around 0.5 ug total RNA, primed with a constant-region primer. Libraries for TCR beta were built through three nested multiplex PCR rounds, which together made up a slightly modified ARM-PCR procedure. TRBV1-TRBV30 forward primers paired with a C-beta reverse primer drove the first two PCR rounds, about 10 cycles each. TCRdb re-analysed the multiplex PCR reads in MiXCR, keeping a single row per CDR3 protein. Of almost 55,000 distinct CDR3 sequences detected, around three quarters appear once; the ten largest clones hold around 23%. Between the trimmed V and J ends, which lost 5 bases and 8 bases, there was a span of 16 bases. The CDR3 has 14 amino acids. Germline CDR1 reads LNHDA; CDR2 reads SQIVND (reference sequence). The study's findings and limits: Tumor top-250-clone fraction significantly exceeded that of blood (p = 0.039). Found in all five tumor regions were only about 7.5-25% of top clones.

Unsorted bulk tissue of roughly 17-33 mg yielded co-extracted RNA and DNA. The V call is TRBV19, the J call TRBJ2-1, with D perhaps assigned TRBD1 or TRBD2 (5 bases each). The sequence came from a man aged 40-50 years with primary liver carcinoma and hepatitis B virus infection. The sequencing input was liver tumor tissue from sampling region 2. The subset denotes: tumor region T2, inferior pole. The CDR3 coding sequence is TGTGCCAGTAGTCAGGGAGCTCCGGTCGATGAGCAGTTCTTC. It encodes CASSQGAPVDEQFF.